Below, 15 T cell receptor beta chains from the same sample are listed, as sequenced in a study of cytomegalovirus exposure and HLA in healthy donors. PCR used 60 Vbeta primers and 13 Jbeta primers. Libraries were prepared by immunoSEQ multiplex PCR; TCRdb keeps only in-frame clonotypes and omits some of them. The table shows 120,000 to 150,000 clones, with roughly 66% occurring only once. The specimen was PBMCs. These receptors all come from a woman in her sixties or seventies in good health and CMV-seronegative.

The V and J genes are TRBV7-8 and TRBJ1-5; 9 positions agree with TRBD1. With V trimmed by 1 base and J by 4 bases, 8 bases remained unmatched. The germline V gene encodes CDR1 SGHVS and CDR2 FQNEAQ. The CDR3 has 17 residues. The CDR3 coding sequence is TGTGCCAGCAGCTTAGGAAGAGGACAGGGGATAAATCAGCCCCAGCATTTT. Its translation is CASSLGRGQGINQPQHF.

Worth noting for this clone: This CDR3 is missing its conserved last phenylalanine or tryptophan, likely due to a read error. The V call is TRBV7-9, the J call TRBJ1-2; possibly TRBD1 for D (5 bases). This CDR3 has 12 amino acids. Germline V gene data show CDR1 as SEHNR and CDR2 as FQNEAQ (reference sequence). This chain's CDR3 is CSSSSPGIGYTL. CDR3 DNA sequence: TGTTCCAGCAGCTCCCCAGGGATTGGCTACACCCTC.

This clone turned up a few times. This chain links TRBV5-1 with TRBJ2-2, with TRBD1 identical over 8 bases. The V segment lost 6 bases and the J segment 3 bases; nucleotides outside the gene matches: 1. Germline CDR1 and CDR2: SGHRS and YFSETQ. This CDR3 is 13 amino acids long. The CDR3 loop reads CASKGQDTGELFF. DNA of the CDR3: TGCGCCAGCAAGGGACAGGACACCGGGGAGCTGTTTTTT.

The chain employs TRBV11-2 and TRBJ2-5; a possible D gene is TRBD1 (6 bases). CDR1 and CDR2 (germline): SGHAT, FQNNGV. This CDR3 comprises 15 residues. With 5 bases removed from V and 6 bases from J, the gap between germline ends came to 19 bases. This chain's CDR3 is CASSPVTGFSQTQYF. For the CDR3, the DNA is TGTGCCAGCAGCCCAGTCACAGGGTTTAGTCAGACCCAGTACTTC.

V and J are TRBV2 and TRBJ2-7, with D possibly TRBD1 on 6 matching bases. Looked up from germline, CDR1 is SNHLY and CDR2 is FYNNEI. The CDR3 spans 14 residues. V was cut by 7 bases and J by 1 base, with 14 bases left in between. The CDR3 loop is CASNRDTLSYEQYF. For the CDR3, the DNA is TGTGCCAGCAACCGGGACACCTTATCCTACGAGCAGTACTTC.

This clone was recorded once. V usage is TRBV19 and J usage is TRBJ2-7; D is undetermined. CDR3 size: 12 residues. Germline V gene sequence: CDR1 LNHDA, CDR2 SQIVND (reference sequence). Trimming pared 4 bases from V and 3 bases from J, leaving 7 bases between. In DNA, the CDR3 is TGTGCCAGTAGTAACGAGTTCTACGAGCAGTACTTC. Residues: CASSNEFYEQYF.

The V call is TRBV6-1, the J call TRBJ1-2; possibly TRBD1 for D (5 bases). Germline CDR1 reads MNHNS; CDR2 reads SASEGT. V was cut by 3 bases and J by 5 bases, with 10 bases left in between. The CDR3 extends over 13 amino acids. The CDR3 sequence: CASSDQGAYGYTF. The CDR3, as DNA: TGTGCCAGCAGTGATCAGGGTGCATATGGCTACACCTTC.

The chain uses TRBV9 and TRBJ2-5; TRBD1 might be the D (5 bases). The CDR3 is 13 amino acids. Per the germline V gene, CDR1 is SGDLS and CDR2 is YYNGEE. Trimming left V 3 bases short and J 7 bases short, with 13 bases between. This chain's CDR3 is CASSEQASGTQYF. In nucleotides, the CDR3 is TGTGCCAGCAGCGAACAGGCCTCGGGGACCCAGTACTTC.

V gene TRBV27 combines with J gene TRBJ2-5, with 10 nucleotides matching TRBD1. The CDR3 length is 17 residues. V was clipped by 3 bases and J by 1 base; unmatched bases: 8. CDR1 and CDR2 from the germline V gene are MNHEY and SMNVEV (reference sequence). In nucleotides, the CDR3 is TGTGCCAGCAGTTTGTTGGGGACAGGGGTATTCCAAGAGACCCAGTACTTC. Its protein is CASSLLGTGVFQETQYF.

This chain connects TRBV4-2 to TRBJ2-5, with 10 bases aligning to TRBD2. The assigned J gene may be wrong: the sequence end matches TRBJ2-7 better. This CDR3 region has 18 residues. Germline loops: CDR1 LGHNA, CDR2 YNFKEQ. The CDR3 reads CASSQDLDISGRSYEQYF. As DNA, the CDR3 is TGTGCCAGCAGCCAAGATCTCGACATTAGCGGGAGGAGCTACGAGCAGTACTTC.

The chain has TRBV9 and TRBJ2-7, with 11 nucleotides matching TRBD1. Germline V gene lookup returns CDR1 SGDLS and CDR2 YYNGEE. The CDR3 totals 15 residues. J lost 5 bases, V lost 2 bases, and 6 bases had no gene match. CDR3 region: CASSVSGTGGNEQYF. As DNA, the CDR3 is TGTGCCAGCAGCGTGAGTGGGACAGGGGGTAACGAGCAGTACTTC. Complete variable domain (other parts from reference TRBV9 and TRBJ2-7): DSGVTQTPKHLITATGQRVTLRCSPRSGDLSVYWYQQSLDQGLQFLIQYYNGEERAKGNILERFSAQQFPDLHSELNLSSLELGDSALYFCASSVSGTGGNEQYFGPGTRLTVT.

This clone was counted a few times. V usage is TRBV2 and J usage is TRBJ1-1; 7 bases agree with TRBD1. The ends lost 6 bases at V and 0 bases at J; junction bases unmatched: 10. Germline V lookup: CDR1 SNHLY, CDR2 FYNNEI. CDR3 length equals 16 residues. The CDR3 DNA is TGTGCCAGCAGACCACGGACAGGTGGGATGAACACTGAAGCTTTCTTT. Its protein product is CASRPRTGGMNTEAFF.

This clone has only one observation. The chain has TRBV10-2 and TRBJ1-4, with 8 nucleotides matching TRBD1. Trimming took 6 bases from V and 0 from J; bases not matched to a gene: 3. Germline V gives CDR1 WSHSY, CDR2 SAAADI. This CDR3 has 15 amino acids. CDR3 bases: TGCGCCAGCAGAGGGGGACAGGCAACTAATGAAAAACTGTTTTTT. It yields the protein CASRGGQATNEKLFF.

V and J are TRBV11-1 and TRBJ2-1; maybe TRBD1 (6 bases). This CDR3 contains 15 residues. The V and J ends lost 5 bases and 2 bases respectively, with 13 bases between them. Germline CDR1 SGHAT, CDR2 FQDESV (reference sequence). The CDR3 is CASSVTGNPYNEQFF. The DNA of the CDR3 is TGTGCCAGCAGCGTAACAGGGAACCCCTACAATGAGCAGTTCTTC.

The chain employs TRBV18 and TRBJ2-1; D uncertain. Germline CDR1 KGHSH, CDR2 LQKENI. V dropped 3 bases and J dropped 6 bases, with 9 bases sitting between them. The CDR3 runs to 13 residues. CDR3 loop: CASSPPTTNEQFF. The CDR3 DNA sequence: TGTGCCAGCTCACCCCCGACAACCAATGAGCAGTTCTTC.